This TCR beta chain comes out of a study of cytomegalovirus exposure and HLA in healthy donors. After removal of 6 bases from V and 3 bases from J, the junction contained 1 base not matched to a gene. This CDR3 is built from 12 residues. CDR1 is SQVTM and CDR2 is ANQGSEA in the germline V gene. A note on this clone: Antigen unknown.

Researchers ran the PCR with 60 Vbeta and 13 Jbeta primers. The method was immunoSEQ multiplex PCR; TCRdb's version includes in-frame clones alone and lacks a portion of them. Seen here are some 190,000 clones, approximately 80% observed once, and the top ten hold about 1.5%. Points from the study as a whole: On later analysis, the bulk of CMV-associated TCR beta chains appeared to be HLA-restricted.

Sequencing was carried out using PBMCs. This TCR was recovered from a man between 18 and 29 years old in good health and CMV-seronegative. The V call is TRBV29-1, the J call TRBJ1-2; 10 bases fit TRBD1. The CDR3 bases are TGCAGCGTGGGGACAGGGGACTATGGCTACACCTTC. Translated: CSVGTGDYGYTF.